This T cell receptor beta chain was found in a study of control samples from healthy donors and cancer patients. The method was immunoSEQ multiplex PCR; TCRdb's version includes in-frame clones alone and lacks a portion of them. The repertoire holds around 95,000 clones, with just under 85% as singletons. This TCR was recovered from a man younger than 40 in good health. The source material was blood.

CDR3 in amino acids: CASSLDRGPYNEQFF. For the CDR3, the DNA is TGTGCCAGCAGCTTAGACAGGGGGCCCTACAATGAGCAGTTCTTC. V is TRBV11-2 and J is TRBJ2-1, with TRBD1 matching 8 bases. Trimming took 0 bases from V and 2 from J; bases not matched to a gene: 0. Per the germline V gene, CDR1 is SGHAT and CDR2 is FQNNGV. CDR3 length: 15 amino acids. The variable domain in full, completed from reference TRBV11-2 and TRBJ2-1, reads EAGVAQSPRYKIIEKRQSVAFWCNPISGHATLYWYQQILGQGPKLLIQFQNNGVVDDSQLPKDRFSAERLKGVDSTLKIQPAKLEDSAVYLCASSLDRGPYNEQFFGPGTRLTVL.